This note documents a single T cell receptor beta chain sequence. The authors' processing: From reference gene primer amplification, estimates of nucleated cell counts were derived. The data were produced by immunoSEQ multiplex PCR, yet TCRdb's version contains in-frame clones alone and is incomplete. From that table come the V and J calls and clone size; the DNA was used to work out D and trimming. The table has 55,000 to 70,000 clones, roughly 80% seen once. Germline V gene sequence: CDR1 SGHRS, CDR2 YFSETQ. V lost 4 bases, J lost 2 bases, and 8 bases stayed unmatched. CDR3 size: 16 residues. This sample was taken from a study of blood T cell repertoires in COVID-19. Study as a whole: Researchers got acute and convalescent COVID-19 samples from the United States, Italy and Spain. T cells, B-cell-depleted T cells, or PBMCs provided the cDNA or gDNA that served as material.

This clonotype was obtained from a human donor in a cohort sampled during active COVID-19. Sequencing was done on a sample of peripheral blood. V is TRBV5-1 and J is TRBJ1-3; TRBD1 matches at 8 bases. This chain's CDR3 is CASSPQIQGAGNTIYF. The CDR3 nucleotides are TGCGCCAGCAGCCCCCAGATACAGGGGGCTGGAAACACCATATATTTT.